The 19 T cell receptor beta chains below were found in one sample sequenced in a study of Graves' ophthalmopathy and Graves' hyperthyroidism. The study amplified TCR beta CDR3 regions using RNA transcripts. Second-round multiplex PCR came after first-round RT-PCR with HTBI primers. A single record per CDR3 protein comes from TCRdb applying MiXCR to the multiplex PCR reads. The repertoire holds hundreds of thousands of distinct CDR3 sequences, with roughly two fifths as singletons. Input material: peripheral blood. These receptors were collected from an adult man with Graves' ophthalmopathy.

This clonotype was recorded at least ten times. This chain connects TRBV4-1 to TRBJ2-5; 13 bases match TRBD2. The CDR3 has 17 amino acids. Germline loops: CDR1 MGHRA, CDR2 YSYEKL. V lost 0 bases and J lost 0; bases outside the gene matches: 1. The CDR3 protein is CASSQDGTSGDQETQYF. CDR3 sequence (DNA): TGCGCCAGCAGCCAAGACGGGACTAGCGGGGACCAAGAGACCCAGTACTTC.

The table lists this clonotype with many counts. The gene calls are TRBV7-9 and TRBJ1-4; 8 bases agree with TRBD1. Germline V gives CDR1 SEHNR, CDR2 FQNEAQ (reference sequence). The CDR3 is 14 residues long. The junction had 7 bases not matched to a gene; V was cut back by 5 bases and J by 8 bases. CDR3 protein: CASSPGTGREKLFF. The DNA for the CDR3 is TGTGCCAGCAGCCCCGGGACAGGTCGGGAAAAACTGTTTTTT.

The rearrangement joins TRBV10-3 to TRBJ1-2; no reliable D call. Germline CDR1 reads ENHRY; CDR2 reads SYGVKD. The ends were cut back, 10 bases at V and 4 bases at J, with 13 bases in the middle. CDR3 length: 12 amino acids. The DNA of the CDR3 is TGTGCCAGCAAGGCCAGAGTCTATGGCTACACCTTC. This gives the protein CASKARVYGYTF.

This clonotype was counted many times. The chain joins TRBV2 to TRBJ1-2; D gene uncertain. Trimming left V 8 bases short and J 2 bases short, with 9 bases between. Looked up from germline, CDR1 is SNHLY and CDR2 is FYNNEI. The CDR3 runs to 12 residues. For the CDR3, the DNA is TGTGCCAGCCCGGGCAGCAACTATGGCTACACCTTC. Translated, it gives CASPGSNYGYTF.

J is TRBJ2-1 and V is TRBV7-7; TRBD2 matches 10 bases. This CDR3 spans 14 amino acids. V shed 6 bases, J shed 8 bases, and the junction held 7 bases outside the gene matches. Germline V gene data show CDR1 as SSHAT and CDR2 as FNYEAQ (reference sequence). The chain's CDR3 is CASRPGLANDEQFF. Here the CDR3 DNA reads TGTGCCAGCAGACCGGGACTAGCGAACGATGAGCAGTTCTTC. The full variable domain, rest sourced from reference TRBV7-7 and TRBJ2-1, is GAGVSQSPRYKVTKRGQDVTLRCDPISSHATLYWYQQALGQGPEFLTYFNYEAQPDKSGLPSDRFSAERPEGSISTLTIQRTEQRDSAMYRCASRPGLANDEQFFGPGTRLTVL.

This clonotype showed up just a few times. CDR3 sequence: CASSTWTGGNEQYF. CDR3 DNA sequence: TGTGCCAGTAGTACTTGGACAGGGGGCAACGAGCAGTACTTC. The rearrangement joins TRBV19 to TRBJ2-7, with 11 bases identical to TRBD1. V was clipped by 4 bases and J by 5 bases; unmatched bases: 4. Per the germline V gene, CDR1 is LNHDA and CDR2 is SQIVND (reference sequence). This CDR3 comprises 14 residues. Full variable domain (missing parts from reference TRBV19 and TRBJ2-7): DGGITQSPKYLFRKEGQNVTLSCEQNLNHDAMYWYRQDPGQGLRLIYYSQIVNDFQKGDIAEGYSVSREKKESFPLTVTSAQKNPTAFYLCASSTWTGGNEQYFGPGTRLTVT.

This clonotype showed up just a few times. The chain employs TRBV7-2 and TRBJ1-1; D gene unclear. The V gene's germline CDR1 is SGHTA and CDR2 FQGNSA. Trimming took 5 bases from V and 4 from J, leaving 11 bases between them. The CDR3 is 13 amino acids. The CDR3, as DNA: TGTGCCAGCAGCAACGGCGGGAGCACTGAAGCTTTCTTT. Its translation is CASSNGGSTEAFF.

The V and J genes are TRBV5-1 and TRBJ1-1; D gene ambiguous. The CDR3 sequence is 14 residues long. Trimming pared 1 base from V and 1 base from J, leaving 8 bases between. CDR1 SGHRS and CDR2 YFSETQ come from the germline V gene. The CDR3 DNA reads as TGCGCCAGCAGCTTGTCGGTCTGGAACACTGAAGCTTTCTTT. Residues: CASSLSVWNTEAFF. The full variable domain, completed using reference TRBV5-1 and TRBJ1-1, is KAGVTQTPRYLIKTRGQQVTLSCSPISGHRSVSWYQQTPGQGLQFLFEYFSETQRNKGNFPGRFSGRQFSNSRSEMNVSTLELGDSALYLCASSLSVWNTEAFFGQGTRLTVV.

The V call is TRBV7-3, the J call TRBJ1-4; D perhaps matches TRBD1 (6 bases). This CDR3 is built from 16 residues. The germline V and J ends were trimmed by 5 bases and 7 bases, with 20 bases remaining between them. Per the germline V gene, CDR1 is SGHTA and CDR2 is FQGTGA. The chain's CDR3 is CASSNHTGTGAEKLFF. CDR3 bases: TGTGCCAGCAGCAATCACACAGGGACCGGGGCTGAAAAACTGTTTTTT.

This clonotype was counted once. The chain carries TRBV6-1 and TRBJ2-2; D perhaps matches TRBD2 (6 bases). The germline V and J ends were trimmed by 6 bases and 1 base, with 12 bases remaining between them. Germline V gene data show CDR1 as MNHNS and CDR2 as SASEGT. The CDR3 consists of 15 residues. CDR3 region: CASSQMGGNTGELFF. DNA of the CDR3: TGTGCCAGCAGCCAAATGGGAGGGAACACCGGGGAGCTGTTTTTT.

V is TRBV10-3 and J is TRBJ1-4, with D possibly matching TRBD1 (6 bases). CDR3 length: 15 amino acids. From germline, CDR1 is ENHRY and CDR2 SYGVKD. Trimming took 10 bases from V and 5 from J, leaving 20 bases between them. The CDR3: CASSERTVKNEKLFF. In DNA form, the CDR3 reads TGTGCCAGCAGCGAAAGGACAGTTAAGAATGAAAAACTGTTTTTT.

This clonotype has only a few counts. V and J are TRBV6-1 and TRBJ1-3, with unresolved D. The CDR3 extends over 15 amino acids. The germline V and J ends were trimmed by 6 bases and 0 bases, with 12 bases remaining between them. CDR1 is MNHNS and CDR2 is SASEGT in the germline V gene. The CDR3 protein is CASRIDADSGNTIYF. The CDR3 coding sequence is TGTGCCAGCAGAATCGACGCTGACTCTGGAAACACCATATATTTT.

Concerning this clonotype: This may stem from a read error, because a much larger clone lies one nucleotide away. The chain recombines TRBV10-3 with TRBJ2-2; 16 nucleotides align to TRBD2. Trimming removed 8 bases from V and 0 bases from J; junction bases left unmatched: 9. The germline gives CDR1 ENHRY, CDR2 SYGVKD. The CDR3 runs to 19 residues. The CDR3 sequence is CAIGQGLAGGPTNTGELFF. CDR3 bases: TGTGCCATCGGCCAGGGACTAGCGGGAGGGCCAACGAACACCGGGGAGCTGTTTTTT.

For this clonotype: An end of the junction differs from the germline gene, which may be a read error. The rearrangement joins TRBV7-7 to TRBJ2-7; D may match TRBD1 or TRBD2 (6 bases each). The CDR3 runs 17 residues. CDR1 is SSHAT, CDR2 FNYEAQ, per germline (reference sequence). DNA for the CDR3: TGTGCTAGCAGCTTAGCGGAGGTACAGGGTATCGCCTACGAGCGGTACTTC. Translation gives CASSLAEVQGIAYERYF.

The J gene is TRBJ2-7, the V gene TRBV29-1; TRBD1 matches at 8 bases. Near its end, the DNA agrees better with TRBJ2-1, so the J call may be wrong. The CDR3 consists of 14 residues. From germline, CDR1 is SQVTM and CDR2 ANQGSEA. CDR3 DNA sequence: TGCAGCGCAAAAATCGGGACAGGATCCCATGAGCAGTTCTTC. It encodes CSAKIGTGSHEQFF.

This clonotype was seen ten or more times. The J gene is TRBJ1-2, the V gene TRBV5-1, with 10 bases fitting TRBD1. This CDR3 spans 13 amino acids. The trim removed 8 bases at V and 4 bases at J, leaving 5 bases unmatched. CDR1 and CDR2 (germline): SGHRS, YFSETQ. The CDR3 DNA reads as TGCGCCAGTGGACAGGGGGAACGCTATGGCTACACCTTC. Translation: CASGQGERYGYTF.

The chain has TRBV15 and TRBJ2-5; the D is unclear. The CDR3 extends over 15 amino acids. CDR1 and CDR2 from the germline V gene are LNHNV and YYDKDF (reference sequence). V gave up 3 bases and J gave up 1 base, with 12 bases separating them. CDR3 in DNA: TGTGCCACCAGCAGTCCCTCGACAACCCAAGAGACCCAGTACTTC. Translating it yields CATSSPSTTQETQYF.

This clonotype was seen ten or more times. The V gene is TRBV20-1, the J gene TRBJ2-5; perhaps TRBD2 as D (6 bases). The CDR3 runs to 14 residues. The ends were cut back, 1 base at V and 2 bases at J, with 11 bases in the middle. Germline values: CDR1 DFQATT, CDR2 SNEGSKA (reference sequence). CDR3 DNA: TGCAGTGCTAGAGCTCTGACTAGACAAGAGACCCAGTACTTC. It specifies CSARALTRQETQYF.

This sequence joins TRBV7-2 and TRBJ2-5, with TRBD2 matching over 9 bases. The CDR3 has 17 residues. CDR1 and CDR2 from the germline V gene are SGHTA and FQGNSA. The V gene end was trimmed by 4 bases and the J gene end by 3 bases; junction bases not matched to a gene: 12. CDR3 in amino acids: CASSSSPDLAGKETQYF. CDR3 coding DNA: TGTGCCAGCAGCTCTTCCCCCGATCTAGCGGGAAAAGAGACCCAGTACTTC.